These T cell receptor beta chains were read from a single sample in a study of breast tumors, draining lymph nodes, adjacent tissues. TCRdb passed the multiplex PCR reads through MiXCR, listing each CDR3 protein once. The sample yields more than 10,000 distinct CDR3 sequences, about 70% seen once. The sample comprised tumor-adjacent breast tissue. The source is a female donor with breast cancer. Some clones in this sample may be carry-over from other donors' samples. The CDR3 runs from the conserved cysteine through the conserved F or W. A D gene is named only where the DNA matches it firmly. Not all rows give a size; the values are once, few, many and, for expanded clones, a class.

J,size,D,V,DNA,CDR3
TRBJ2-2,medium-sized,TRBD2,TRBV7-8,TGTGCCAGCAGCTTAGGACCACTAGCGGGAGGAGCCGGGGAGCTGTTTTTT,CASSLGPLAGGAGELFF
TRBJ2-1,NA,TRBD2,TRBV6-5,TGTGCCAGCAGTTATTCAGGACTAGCGTCCTACAATGAGCAGTTCTTC,CASSYSGLASYNEQFF
TRBJ2-3,NA,TRBD1,TRBV7-3,TGTGCCGGCAGCCTGGACAGGGCTAAAGATACGCAGTATTTT,CAGSLDRAKDTQYF
TRBJ2-7,NA,TRBD1,TRBV7-2,TGTGCCAGCAGCTCGAACCCGACAGGGACCGAGCAGTACTTC,CASSSNPTGTEQYF
TRBJ1-2,NA,TRBD1,TRBV24-1,TGTGCCACCAGTGAGTCCGACAGGGCATATGGCTACACCTTC,CATSESDRAYGYTF
TRBJ2-7,many,NA,TRBV6-1,TGTGCCAGCAGTGAACCCTCCTACGAGCAGTACTTC,CASSEPSYEQYF
TRBJ1-2,NA,TRBD1,TRBV24-1,TGTGCCACCAGCGGGACAGGGGGTGTTGGCTACACCTTC,CATSGTGGVGYTF
TRBJ2-3,NA,TRBD2,TRBV15,TGTGCCACCAGCAGAGACCCAGCGGGAGGGCGATATACGCAGTATTTT,CATSRDPAGGRYTQYF
TRBJ2-7,NA,TRBD2,TRBV20-1,TGCAGTGCTAGAGATTGGGTCGCTAGCGGGACCTACGAGCAGTACTTC,CSARDWVASGTYEQYF
TRBJ2-7,NA,NA,TRBV20-1,TGCAGTGCTACCGGGTCCGAGCAGTACTTC,CSATGSEQYF
TRBJ1-5,NA,TRBD1,TRBV20-1,TGCAGTGCTAGGGGGACAGGGAATCAGCCCCAGCATTTT,CSARGTGNQPQHF
TRBJ2-7,NA,NA,TRBV9,NA,CASSIYLCSASRGAGYEQYF
TRBJ2-7,NA,TRBD2,TRBV5-1,TGCGCCAGCAGCCCCCTTGGGACTAGCGGGAGCCACGAGCAGTACTTC,CASSPLGTSGSHEQYF
TRBJ2-3,NA,NA,TRBV9,TGTGCCAGCAGCGAGGGACAACCCAAGGCCGATACGCAGTATTTT,CASSEGQPKADTQYF
TRBJ2-7,NA,TRBD1,TRBV4-1,TGTGCCTGGAGTCCAGGTACAGGGGGGTACGAGCAGTACTTC,CAWSPGTGGYEQYF
TRBJ1-4,once,NA,TRBV7-8,TGTGCCAGCAGCTTAGCGGGAGCCTCTAATGAAAAACTGTTTTTT,CASSLAGASNEKLFF
TRBJ2-3,medium-sized,TRBD2,TRBV9,TGTGCCAGCAGCGCCCATAGCGGGAGCGCAGATACGCAGTATTTT,CASSAHSGSADTQYF
TRBJ2-7,medium-sized,NA,TRBV5-1,TGCGCCAGCAGCTTAGGGGGGCTCAGGTACGAGCAGTACTTC,CASSLGGLRYEQYF
TRBJ2-3,NA,TRBD2,TRBV5-1,TGCGCCAGCAGCTTGACTAGCGGGAGGTTAGATACGCAGTATTTT,CASSLTSGRLDTQYF
TRBJ1-6,NA,TRBD1,TRBV20-1,TGCAGTGCTAGAGTCGGGACAGTAGCTAACCCCCTCCACTTT,CSARVGTVANPLHF
TRBJ2-1,NA,TRBD1,TRBV20-1,TGCAGTGCTAGAGGGGACAGGGGGTTCGATGAGCAGTTCTTC,CSARGDRGFDEQFF
TRBJ2-1,NA,NA,TRBV6-5,TGTGCCAGCAGTTACTCGTCTAGTAGCTATGAGCAGTTCTTC,CASSYSSSSYEQFF
TRBJ2-5,NA,TRBD2,TRBV12-3/TRBV12-4,TGTGCCAGCAGTCCCCTAGCGGGAGGAGGAGAGACCCAGTACTTC,CASSPLAGGGETQYF
TRBJ1-2,NA,TRBD1,TRBV4-1,TGCGCCAGCAGCCAACCAACAGGGGTCCCCTATGGCTACACCTTC,CASSQPTGVPYGYTF
TRBJ2-7,medium-sized,TRBD1,TRBV5-1,TGCGCCAGCAGCCCCGGGACAGGGGGCTACGAGCAGTACTTC,CASSPGTGGYEQYF
TRBJ2-5,NA,TRBD1,TRBV12-3/TRBV12-4,TGTGCCAGCAGCGACAGGGTCCAAGAGACCCAGTACTTC,CASSDRVQETQYF
TRBJ2-3,NA,TRBD1,TRBV7-2,TGTGCCAGCAGCTTAGGACAGGGGGCAGATACGCAGTATTTC,CASSLGQGADTQYF
TRBJ2-1,NA,TRBD2,TRBV5-1,TGCGCCAGCAGCCAAACGACTAGCGGGAGGGAGCAGTGCTTC,CASSQTTSGREQCF
TRBJ2-3,NA,NA,TRBV15,TGTGCCACCAGCAGGGGACCCACAGATACGCAGTATTTT,CATSRGPTDTQYF
TRBJ2-3,NA,NA,TRBV6-1,TGTGCCAGCAGTGTCTCGCTAGGTACGCAGTATTTT,CASSVSLGTQYF
TRBJ2-7,NA,NA,TRBV20-1,TGCAGTGCCAGGGGAATTGGGGAGCAGTACTTC,CSARGIGEQYF
TRBJ2-5,NA,NA,TRBV7-2,TGTGCCAGCAGCTTAGGGTGGGTTCAAGAGACCCAGTACTTC,CASSLGWVQETQYF
TRBJ2-5,NA,NA,TRBV10-3,TGTGCCATCAAGGGAGACTTCGCTCAAGAGACCCAGTACTTC,CAIKGDFAQETQYF
TRBJ2-1,once,NA,TRBV7-2,TGTGCCAGCAGCCGTGACGGGGGAGGACCCTACAATGAGCAGTTCTTC,CASSRDGGGPYNEQFF
TRBJ2-1,NA,NA,TRBV29-1,TGCAGCGTTGAAGTAACTGGGAAATCATACAATGAGCAGTTCTTC,CSVEVTGKSYNEQFF
TRBJ2-1,NA,NA,TRBV9,TGTGCCAGCAGCGTAACGGGCTCCTACAATGAGCAGTTCTTC,CASSVTGSYNEQFF
TRBJ2-3,NA,NA,TRBV9,TGTGCCAGCAGCGCGCAAGGAAGCACAGATACGCAGTATTTT,CASSAQGSTDTQYF
TRBJ2-6,NA,NA,TRBV19,TGTGCCAGTAGAGCGGGCGCTGGGGCCAACGTCCTGACTTTC,CASRAGAGANVLTF
TRBJ2-1,NA,NA,TRBV12-5,TGTGCTAGTGGTTTGGGAGATAATGAGCAGCTCTTC,CASGLGDNEQLF
TRBJ2-2,few,TRBD1,TRBV28,TGTGCCAGCAGTCCCGAGACAGGGGTGAACACCGGGGAGCTGTTTTTT,CASSPETGVNTGELFF
TRBJ2-2,NA,TRBD2,TRBV6-5,TGTGCCAGCAGTTACCTGACTAGCGGGAGGCCCGGGGAGCTGTTTTTT,CASSYLTSGRPGELFF
TRBJ1-3,medium-sized,TRBD1,TRBV7-9,TGTGCCAGCAGCTTCGGACAGGCTGGAAACACCATATATTTT,CASSFGQAGNTIYF
TRBJ1-2,medium-sized,TRBD1,TRBV20-1,TGCAGTGCTAGGGGACAACAGGGGCCTGGGGCTTATGGCTACACCTTC,CSARGQQGPGAYGYTF
TRBJ2-7,many,TRBD2,TRBV28,TGTGCCAGCAGTTTCGAAGCGGGGACCCTATACGAGCAGTACTTC,CASSFEAGTLYEQYF
TRBJ2-7,NA,NA,TRBV20-1,TGCAGTGCTAGAGAACTCCCAGGGGCAGCCTACGAGCAGTACTTC,CSARELPGAAYEQYF
TRBJ2-5,once,NA,TRBV5-5,TGTGCCAGCAGCTCCCTGGGACGAAGGGGAGGCCAAGAGACCCAGTACTTC,CASSSLGRRGGQETQYF
TRBJ2-3,NA,NA,TRBV24-1,TGTGCCACTGGGACATCTCCAGATACGCAGTATTTT,CATGTSPDTQYF
TRBJ2-7,once,TRBD2,TRBV28,TGTGCCAGCAAAGCGGGGGGTGGGGACGAGCAGTACTTC,CASKAGGGDEQYF
TRBJ2-2,NA,NA,TRBV5-1,TGCGCCAGCAGCTTGGTATACACCGGGGAGCTGTTTTTT,CASSLVYTGELFF
TRBJ1-2,NA,TRBD1,TRBV12-3/TRBV12-4,TGTGCCAGCAGCCCCGTCGGGACAGTCTATGGCTACACCTTC,CASSPVGTVYGYTF
TRBJ1-5,NA,NA,TRBV7-9,TGTGCCAGCAGCCGGGAGGAAGACACAGATCAGCCCCAGCATTTT,CASSREEDTDQPQHF
TRBJ2-7,NA,NA,TRBV7-3,TGTGCCAGCAGCTCCTTACACCAACAGCTCCCCTACGAGCAGTACTTC,CASSSLHQQLPYEQYF